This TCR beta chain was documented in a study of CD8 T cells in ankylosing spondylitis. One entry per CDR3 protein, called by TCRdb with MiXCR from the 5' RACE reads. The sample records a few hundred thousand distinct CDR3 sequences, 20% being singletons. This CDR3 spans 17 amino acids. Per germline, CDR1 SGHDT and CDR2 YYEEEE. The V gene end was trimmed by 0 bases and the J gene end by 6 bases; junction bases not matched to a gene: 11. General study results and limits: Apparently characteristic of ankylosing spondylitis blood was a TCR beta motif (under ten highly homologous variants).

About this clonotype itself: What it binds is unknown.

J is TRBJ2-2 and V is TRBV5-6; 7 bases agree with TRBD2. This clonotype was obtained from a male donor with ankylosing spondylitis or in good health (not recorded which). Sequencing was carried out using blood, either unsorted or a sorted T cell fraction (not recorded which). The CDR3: CASSLDRGGRTPGELFF. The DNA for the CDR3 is TGTGCCAGCAGCTTGGATAGGGGCGGGAGAACACCCGGGGAGCTGTTTTTT.